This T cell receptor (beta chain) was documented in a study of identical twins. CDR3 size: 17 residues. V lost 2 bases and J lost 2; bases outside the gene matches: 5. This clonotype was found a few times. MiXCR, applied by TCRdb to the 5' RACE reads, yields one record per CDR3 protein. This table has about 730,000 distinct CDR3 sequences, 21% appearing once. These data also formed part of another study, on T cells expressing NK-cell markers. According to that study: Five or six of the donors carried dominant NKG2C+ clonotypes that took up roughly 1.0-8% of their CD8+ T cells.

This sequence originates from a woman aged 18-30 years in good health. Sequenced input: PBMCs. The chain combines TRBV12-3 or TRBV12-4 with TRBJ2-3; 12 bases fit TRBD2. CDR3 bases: TGTGCCAGCAGTTTAAGTCGGACTAGCGGGGTCACAGATACGCAGTATTTT. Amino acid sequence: CASSLSRTSGVTDTQYF.